This TCR beta chain was identified during a study of cytomegalovirus exposure and HLA in healthy donors. About the study: For the roughly 400 genotyped donors, roughly 80% fell within the Caucasian-associated ancestry cluster. The study's findings and limits: Follow-up analysis found HLA locus-dependent TCR association rates, highest for DRB1 and lowest for HLA-C. In an earlier analysis, about 87% or about 30%: the productive usage of most TCR beta V segments. Common viral pathogens seemed, in a later analysis, to connect with several of the most significant clusters.

With regard to this clone: Its antigen is unidentified.

The CDR3 is 17 amino acids. The J segment lost 3 bases and the V segment lost 4 bases, leaving 10 bases of the junction unmatched. Per the germline V gene, CDR1 is SGHNT and CDR2 is YYREEE (reference sequence). PCR involved 60 Vbeta and 13 Jbeta primers. Produced via immunoSEQ multiplex PCR; TCRdb's table is partial and in-frame only. The table records tens of thousands of clones, roughly three quarters of them present only once. Sequencing was performed on PBMCs. The sequence was collected from a woman aged 35 to 49 in good health and CMV-seropositive. The rearrangement joins TRBV5-4 to TRBJ1-5, with 10 bases that match TRBD1. The CDR3 nucleotides are TGTGCCAGCAGCCCCCCCGGGACAGGGGATACCAATCAGCCCCAGCATTTT. Its protein product is CASSPPGTGDTNQPQHF.